This T cell receptor beta chain derives from a study of blood T cell repertoires in COVID-19 (dated by TCRdb to 2020 to 2021). About the investigation overall: Samples covering the acute and convalescent phases of COVID-19 were provided by collaborators in the United States, Italy and Spain. The material from the prospective study consisted of cDNA or gDNA derived from T cells, B-cell-depleted T cells, or PBMCs. Deeply sampled blood TCRbeta repertoires from subjects exposed to, actively infected with, or recovered from COVID-19 were included in the dataset. A freely available public database, intended as a resource for researchers studying the immune response to SARS-CoV-2, is where the repertoires were released. Samples were obtained from the ongoing ImmuneRACE study (first 160 participants) and from some 1,300 subjects provided by 6 global collaborators. A de-identified subject ID, COVID-19 status, age in years and sex were almost always included in the sample metadata. Where HLA class I and class II types were available, the types were taken from metadata supplied by the sample provider, not from assay-based typing.

The collaborating institutions used their own protocols to collect whole blood in K2EDTA tubes. Collaborator samples were shipped for TCRbeta analysis as frozen whole blood, isolated PBMCs, or DNA extracted from either sample type. Taken from the germline V gene, the CDR1 and CDR2 loops are SGHAT and FQNNGV. The CDR3 measures 17 amino acids from cysteine to phenylalanine. Just the 51-base CDR3 DNA is kept, in frame starting at base 1. V trim: 1 base; J trim: 4 bases; unmatched bases: 8. The immunoSEQ Assay, a bias-controlled multiplex PCR, was used to amplify TCRbeta CDR3 regions from genomic DNA. The published analysis was carried out like this. The number of nucleated cells in each sample was estimated from the amplification of reference gene primers within the assay. To quantify the absolute abundance of each unique TCRbeta CDR3 rearrangement, sequence reads were collapsed and filtered. For each sample, productive Simpson clonality was calculated as the square root of Simpson's diversity index over productive rearrangements. Entries here come from immuneACCESS through TCRdb and include only in-frame sequences with V and J called. Some clones fail to appear in such tables; in the studies checked, an unresolved V gene covers under half of the shortfall, and the cause of the remainder is unknown. That table gives V, J and clone size, and the DNA gave D and trimming. The sample has about 120,000 clones on record, 65% to 85% of them singletons. The ten largest make up 1.5% to 2% of the sample.

To note about this clone: The antigen this receptor binds is unknown. It has no much larger one-base neighbor in the sample; base qualities were not kept.

What the work shows at the level of the full study, not this receptor alone: Clinical and demographic metadata were provided uncurated, with the amount varying by source and participant.

The sequence joins TRBV11-2 to TRBJ2-5, and TRBD2 aligns with 11 junction nucleotides. The TCR sequence derives from a man in his 70s with acute or convalescent COVID-19. Sequencing used peripheral blood. The nucleotides read TGTGCCAGCAGCTTAGCAACCGGGACTAGCGGTCGAGAGACCCAGTACTTC. Translated, it reads CASSLATGTSGRETQYF.